The clone carrying this T cell receptor beta chain has ten or more counts. What it binds is not known. The CDR3 consists of 15 residues. V was pared by 3 bases and J by 2 bases, with 11 bases between. These data belong to a study of T cells in Graves' hyperthyroidism and ophthalmopathy. Study in general: Any treatment followed the collection of peripheral blood at initial diagnosis. Study-level points and caveats: Ophthalmopathy was predicted by the model a median of 6.5 months ahead of onset. Most thyroid clonotypes expanded above 0.001 were also detected in blood.

The investigators amplified TCR beta CDR3 regions from RNA transcripts. First-round RT-PCR with HTBI primers amplified the TCR CDR3 region. TCRdb recomputed calls from the multiplex PCR reads with MiXCR, one row per CDR3 protein. Altogether a few hundred thousand distinct CDR3 sequences are present, approximately 14% being singletons, with the ten largest covering 34%. The genes are TRBV12-3 or TRBV12-4 and TRBJ2-1; a possible D gene is TRBD1 (7 bases). The source is a middle-aged woman with Graves' ophthalmopathy. Input material: blood. As DNA, the CDR3 is TGTGCCAGCAGTTTTCAGGGGGGACCCTACAATGAGCAGTTCTTC. Encoded protein: CASSFQGGPYNEQFF.